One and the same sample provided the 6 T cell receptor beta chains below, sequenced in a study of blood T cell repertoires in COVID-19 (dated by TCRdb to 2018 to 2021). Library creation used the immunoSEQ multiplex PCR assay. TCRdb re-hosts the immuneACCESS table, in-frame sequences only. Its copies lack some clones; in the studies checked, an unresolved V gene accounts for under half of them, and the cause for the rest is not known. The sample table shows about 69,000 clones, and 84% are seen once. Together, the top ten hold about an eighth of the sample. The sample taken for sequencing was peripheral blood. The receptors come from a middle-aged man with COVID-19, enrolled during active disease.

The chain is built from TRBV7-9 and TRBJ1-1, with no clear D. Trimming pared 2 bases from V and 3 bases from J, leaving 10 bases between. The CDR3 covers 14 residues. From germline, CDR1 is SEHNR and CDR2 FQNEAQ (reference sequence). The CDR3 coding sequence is TGTGCCAGCAGCTTAATGCATACAGACACTGAAGCTTTCTTT. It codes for CASSLMHTDTEAFF. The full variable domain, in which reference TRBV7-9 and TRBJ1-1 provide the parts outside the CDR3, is DTGVSQNPRHKITKRGQNVTFRCDPISEHNRLYWYRQTLGQGPEFLTYFQNEAQLEKSRLLSDRFSAERPKGSFSTLEIQRTEQGDSAMYLCASSLMHTDTEAFFGQGTRLTVV.

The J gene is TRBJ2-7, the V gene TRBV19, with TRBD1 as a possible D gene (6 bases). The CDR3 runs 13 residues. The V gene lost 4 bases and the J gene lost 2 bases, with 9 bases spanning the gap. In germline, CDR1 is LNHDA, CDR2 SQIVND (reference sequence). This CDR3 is CASSTDRPYEQYF. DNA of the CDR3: TGTGCCAGTAGTACGGACAGACCCTACGAGCAGTACTTC.

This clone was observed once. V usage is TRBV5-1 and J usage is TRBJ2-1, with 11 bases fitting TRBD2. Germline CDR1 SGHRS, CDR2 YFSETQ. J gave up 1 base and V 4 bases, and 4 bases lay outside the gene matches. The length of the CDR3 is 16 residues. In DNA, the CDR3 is TGCGCCAGCAGCGGGGGACTAGCGGAATCCTACAATGAGCAGTTCTTC. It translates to CASSGGLAESYNEQFF. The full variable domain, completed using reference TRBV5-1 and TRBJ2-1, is KAGVTQTPRYLIKTRGQQVTLSCSPISGHRSVSWYQQTPGQGLQFLFEYFSETQRNKGNFPGRFSGRQFSNSRSEMNVSTLELGDSALYLCASSGGLAESYNEQFFGPGTRLTVL.

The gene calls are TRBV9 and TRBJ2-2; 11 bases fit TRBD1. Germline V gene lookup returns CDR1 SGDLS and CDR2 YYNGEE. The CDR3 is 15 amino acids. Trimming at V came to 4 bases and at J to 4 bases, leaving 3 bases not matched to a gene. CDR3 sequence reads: CASSLGTGGTGELFF. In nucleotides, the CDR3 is TGTGCCAGCAGCCTCGGGACAGGGGGCACCGGGGAGCTGTTTTTT.

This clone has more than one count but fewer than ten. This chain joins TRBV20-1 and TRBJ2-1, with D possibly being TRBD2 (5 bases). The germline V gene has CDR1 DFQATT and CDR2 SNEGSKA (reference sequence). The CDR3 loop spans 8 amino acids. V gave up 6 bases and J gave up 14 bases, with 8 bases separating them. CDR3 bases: TGCAGTGCGTCTAGCAAGTTCTTC. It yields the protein CSASSKFF.

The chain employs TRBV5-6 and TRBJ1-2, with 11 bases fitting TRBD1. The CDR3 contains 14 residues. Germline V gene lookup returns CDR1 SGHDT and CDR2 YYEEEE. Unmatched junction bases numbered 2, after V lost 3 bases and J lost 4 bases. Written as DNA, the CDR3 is TGTGCCAGCAGCTCCGGACAGGGGGCCTATGGCTACACCTTC. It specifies CASSSGQGAYGYTF.